One and the same sample provided the 9 T cell receptor beta chains below, sequenced in a study of shared clonotypes between healthy human individuals. Assay used: immunoSEQ multiplex PCR; TCRdb lists only in-frame clones, some missing. The repertoire holds about 2.4 million clones, with around 94% as singletons. The material sequenced was naive CD4+ T cells sorted from blood. Indicated subset: CD45RA+ positively selected. The receptors shown here come from a man younger than 30 in good health.

The chain has TRBV4-1 and TRBJ2-2, with TRBD2 matching over 12 bases. This CDR3 comprises 17 residues. From germline, CDR1 is MGHRA and CDR2 YSYEKL. V shed 4 bases and J 4 bases; nucleotides not matched to a gene: 7. The CDR3 spells CASSRRLAGGPTGELFF. The CDR3 bases are TGCGCCAGCAGCCGACGCCTAGCGGGAGGGCCCACCGGGGAGCTGTTTTTT.

This chain joins TRBV11-3 and TRBJ2-2; the match to TRBD2 covers 14 bases. Looked up from germline, CDR1 is SGHNT and CDR2 is YENEEA. J lost 3 bases, V lost 5 bases, and 5 bases had no gene match. The CDR3 sequence is 17 residues long. CDR3: CASSPGLAGGYTGELFF. CDR3 nucleotide sequence: TGTGCCAGCAGCCCCGGACTAGCGGGAGGATACACCGGGGAGCTGTTTTTT.

The chain employs TRBV6-5 and TRBJ1-2, with D hard to call. The V gene's germline CDR1 is MNHEY and CDR2 SVGAGI. V shed 4 bases and J shed 8 bases, with 14 bases lying between them. This CDR3 contains 13 residues. The CDR3 coding sequence is TGTGCCAGCAGTTCATCGGACCCGGGAGGCTACACCTTC. Its translation: CASSSSDPGGYTF.

J is TRBJ1-2 and V is TRBV6-6; no reliable D call. Trimming took off 2 bases at V and 5 bases at J, with 3 bases between the two ends. Germline V gene data show CDR1 as MNHNY and CDR2 as SVGAGI (reference sequence). The CDR3 has 11 residues. The CDR3 sequence is CASSYQYGYTF. The CDR3 coding sequence is TGTGCCAGCAGTTACCAGTATGGCTACACCTTC.

The chain uses TRBV14 and TRBJ2-7, with D maybe TRBD2 (5 bases). Looked up from germline, CDR1 is SGHDN and CDR2 is FVKESK. This CDR3 comprises 14 residues. V lost 4 bases and J 6 bases, leaving 16 bases between the germline ends. The CDR3 DNA sequence: TGTGCCAGCAGCCGTCAATCCGGGGTGGGCGAGCAGTACTTC. This sequence encodes CASSRQSGVGEQYF.

The genes are TRBV5-5 and TRBJ1-5; no firm D call. CDR3 size: 15 residues. V was clipped by 0 bases and J by 0 bases, with 7 bases between them. Germline V CDR1 and CDR2: SGHKS, YYEKEE (reference sequence). The DNA of the CDR3 is TGTGCCAGCAGCTTGGCTCCCCGTAGCAATCAGCCCCAGCATTTT. Amino acids: CASSLAPRSNQPQHF.

The chain has TRBV5-6 and TRBJ2-2, with D maybe TRBD1 (5 bases). Germline V gene data show CDR1 as SGHDT and CDR2 as YYEEEE. CDR3 size: 14 residues. Deletions cut 2 bases from V and 2 bases from J, with 7 bases between. This chain's CDR3 is CASSFGQNTGELFF. The CDR3 nucleotides are TGTGCCAGCAGCTTTGGACAAAACACCGGGGAGCTGTTTTTT.

The V and J genes are TRBV6-6 and TRBJ2-7; 7 nucleotides align to TRBD1. Trimming cost V 8 bases and J 3 bases; bases outside gene matches: 16. Germline loops: CDR1 MNHNY, CDR2 SVGAGI (reference sequence). This CDR3 region has 16 residues. DNA of the CDR3: TGTGCCAGCGCAAAACTACAGGGGAAGGCCGACTACGAGCAGTACTTC. As protein: CASAKLQGKADYEQYF.

V and J are TRBV15 and TRBJ2-1, with D possibly being TRBD2 (5 bases). The CDR3 runs 15 residues. CDR1 is LNHNV, CDR2 YYDKDF, per germline (reference sequence). V was clipped by 6 bases and J by 3 bases, with 15 bases between them. CDR3 protein: CATRIRGPFYNEQFF. Here the CDR3 DNA reads TGTGCCACCAGGATTCGGGGTCCGTTCTACAATGAGCAGTTCTTC.